Listed here are 3 T cell receptor beta chains from one sample, sequenced in a study of T cells in Graves' hyperthyroidism and ophthalmopathy. There were TCR beta CDR3 regions amplified from RNA transcripts. The study used the HTBI primer set for a first-round RT-PCR of the TCR CDR3. TCRdb redid the calling of the multiplex PCR reads with MiXCR, one entry per CDR3 protein. In the table there are 500,000 to 600,000 distinct CDR3 sequences, under 60% of which are singletons. Material for sequencing was peripheral blood or thyroid tissue (not recorded which). These receptor sequences come from an adult woman with Graves' disease, either hyperthyroidism or ophthalmopathy (not recorded which).

This clonotype was seen a few times. V usage is TRBV4-1 and J usage is TRBJ2-7; either TRBD1 or TRBD2 may supply D (5 bases each). Per the germline V gene, CDR1 is MGHRA and CDR2 is YSYEKL. V gave up 3 bases and J gave up 4 bases, with 19 bases separating them. The CDR3 has 16 residues. The CDR3 coding sequence is TGCGCCAGCAGCCACCCCGGCAGGGAGAGTTCATACGAGCAGTACTTC. This sequence encodes CASSHPGRESSYEQYF.

V usage is TRBV7-9 and J usage is TRBJ2-5; maybe TRBD1 (6 bases). The germline gives CDR1 SEHNR, CDR2 FQNEAQ (reference sequence). The V end was cut by 5 bases, the J end by 1 base, with 11 bases between. The length of the CDR3 is 14 residues. CDR3 loop: CASSIGDTQETQYF. CDR3 DNA: TGTGCCAGCAGCATAGGGGACACCCAAGAGACCCAGTACTTC.

The chain recombines TRBV11-1 with TRBJ1-2; 7 bases are a match to TRBD1. Germline V gives CDR1 SGHAT, CDR2 FQDESV (reference sequence). The V and J ends lost 7 bases and 4 bases, in that order; junction bases with no gene match: 15. This CDR3 region has 16 residues. CDR3 nucleotide sequence: TGTGCCAGCAAATCCGACAGGGAGGCCGCAGGCTATGGCTACACCTTC. Its protein product is CASKSDREAAGYGYTF.